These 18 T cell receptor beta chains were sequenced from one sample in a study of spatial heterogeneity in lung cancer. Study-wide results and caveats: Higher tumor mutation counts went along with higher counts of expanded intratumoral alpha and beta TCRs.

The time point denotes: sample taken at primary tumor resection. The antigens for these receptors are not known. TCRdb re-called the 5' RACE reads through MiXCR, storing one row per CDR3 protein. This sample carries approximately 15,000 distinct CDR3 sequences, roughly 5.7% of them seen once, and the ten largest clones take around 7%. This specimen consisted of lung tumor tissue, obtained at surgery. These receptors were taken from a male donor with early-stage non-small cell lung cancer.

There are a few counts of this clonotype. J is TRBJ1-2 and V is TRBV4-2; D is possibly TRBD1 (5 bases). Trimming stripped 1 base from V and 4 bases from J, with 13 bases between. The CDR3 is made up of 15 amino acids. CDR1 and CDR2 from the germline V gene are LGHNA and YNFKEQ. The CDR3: CASSQVERGGYGYTF. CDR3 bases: TGTGCCAGCAGCCAAGTCGAGAGGGGAGGCTATGGCTACACCTTC.

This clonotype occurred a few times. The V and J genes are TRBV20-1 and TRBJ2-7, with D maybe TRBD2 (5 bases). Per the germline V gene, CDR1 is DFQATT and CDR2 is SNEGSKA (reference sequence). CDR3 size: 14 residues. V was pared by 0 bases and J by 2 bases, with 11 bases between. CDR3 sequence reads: CSARDPSHPYEQYF. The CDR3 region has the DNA TGCAGTGCTAGAGACCCTAGCCACCCCTACGAGCAGTACTTC.

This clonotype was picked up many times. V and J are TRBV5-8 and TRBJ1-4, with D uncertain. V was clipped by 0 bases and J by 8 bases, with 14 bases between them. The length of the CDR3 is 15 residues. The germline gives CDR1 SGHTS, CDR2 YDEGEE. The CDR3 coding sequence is TGTGCCAGCAGCTTGGCCTCCGGGGTTTTCGAAAAACTGTTTTTT. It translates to CASSLASGVFEKLFF.

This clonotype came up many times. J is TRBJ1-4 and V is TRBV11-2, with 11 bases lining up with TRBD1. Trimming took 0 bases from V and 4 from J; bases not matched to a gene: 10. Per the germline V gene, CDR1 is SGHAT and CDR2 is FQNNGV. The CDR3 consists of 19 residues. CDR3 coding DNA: TGTGCCAGCAGCTTAGATCCTAGTCGGACAGGGGGCGATAATGAAAAACTGTTTTTT. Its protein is CASSLDPSRTGGDNEKLFF.

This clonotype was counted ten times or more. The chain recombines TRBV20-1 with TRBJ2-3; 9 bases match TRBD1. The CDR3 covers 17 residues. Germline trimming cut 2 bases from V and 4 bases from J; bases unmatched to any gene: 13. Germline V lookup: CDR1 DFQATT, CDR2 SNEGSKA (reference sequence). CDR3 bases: TGCAGTGCTAGACTCCCTGAGATGAGGACAGGGGCAGATACGCAGTATTTT. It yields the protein CSARLPEMRTGADTQYF.

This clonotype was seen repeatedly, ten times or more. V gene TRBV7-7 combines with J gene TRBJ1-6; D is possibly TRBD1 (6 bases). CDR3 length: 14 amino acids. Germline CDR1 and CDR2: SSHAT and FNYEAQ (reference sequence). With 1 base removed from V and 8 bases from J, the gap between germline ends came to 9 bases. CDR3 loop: CASSLVSGDSPLHF. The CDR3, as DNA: TGTGCCAGCAGCTTAGTTTCAGGGGATTCACCCCTCCACTTT.

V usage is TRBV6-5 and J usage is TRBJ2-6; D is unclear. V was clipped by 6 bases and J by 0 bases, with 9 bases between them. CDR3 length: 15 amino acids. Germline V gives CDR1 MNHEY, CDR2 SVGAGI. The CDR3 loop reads CASRSLSSGANVLTF. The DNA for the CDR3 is TGTGCCAGCAGGTCCCTTTCCTCTGGGGCCAACGTCCTGACTTTC.

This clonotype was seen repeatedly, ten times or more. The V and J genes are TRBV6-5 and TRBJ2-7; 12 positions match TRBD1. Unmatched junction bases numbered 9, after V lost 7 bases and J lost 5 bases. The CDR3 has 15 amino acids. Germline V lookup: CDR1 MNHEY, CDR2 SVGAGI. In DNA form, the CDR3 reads TGTGCCAGCAAGCCCCGGGACAGGGGGCCTAACGAGCAGTACTTC. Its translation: CASKPRDRGPNEQYF.

The CDR3 DNA sequence: TGCAGTGCCAGGGGACAGGAGAGCTCTGGGGCCAACGTCCTGACTTTC. It specifies CSARGQESSGANVLTF. This chain links TRBV20-1 with TRBJ2-6, with 8 bases identical to TRBD1. Germline V gene sequence: CDR1 DFQATT, CDR2 SNEGSKA (reference sequence). After removal of 6 bases from V and 0 bases from J, the junction contained 7 bases not matched to a gene. The CDR3 runs 16 residues.

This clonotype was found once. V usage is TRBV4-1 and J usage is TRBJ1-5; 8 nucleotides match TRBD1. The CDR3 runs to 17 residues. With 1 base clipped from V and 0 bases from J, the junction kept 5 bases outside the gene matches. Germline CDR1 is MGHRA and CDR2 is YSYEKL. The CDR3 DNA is TGCGCCAGCAGCCAAGCTCTGACAGGGGATAGCAATCAGCCCCAGCATTTT. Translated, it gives CASSQALTGDSNQPQHF.

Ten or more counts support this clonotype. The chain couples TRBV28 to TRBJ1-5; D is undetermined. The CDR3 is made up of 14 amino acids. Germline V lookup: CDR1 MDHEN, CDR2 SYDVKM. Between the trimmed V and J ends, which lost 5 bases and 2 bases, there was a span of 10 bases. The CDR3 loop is CASSPAGGNQPQHF. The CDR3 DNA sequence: TGTGCCAGCAGTCCCGCCGGCGGCAATCAGCCCCAGCATTTT.

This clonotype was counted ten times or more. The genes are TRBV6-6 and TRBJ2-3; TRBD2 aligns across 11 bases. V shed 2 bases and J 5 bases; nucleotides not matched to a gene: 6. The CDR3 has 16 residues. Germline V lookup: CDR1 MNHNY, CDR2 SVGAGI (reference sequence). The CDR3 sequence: CASSYVAGGQKDTQYF. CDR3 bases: TGTGCCAGCAGTTACGTAGCGGGGGGGCAAAAAGATACGCAGTATTTT.

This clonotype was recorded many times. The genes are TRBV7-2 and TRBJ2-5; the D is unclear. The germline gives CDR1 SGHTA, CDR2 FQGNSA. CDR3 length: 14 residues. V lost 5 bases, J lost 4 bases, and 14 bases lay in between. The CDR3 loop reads CASSLGSGLETQYF. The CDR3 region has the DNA TGTGCCAGCAGCCTAGGAAGTGGTCTAGAGACCCAGTACTTC.

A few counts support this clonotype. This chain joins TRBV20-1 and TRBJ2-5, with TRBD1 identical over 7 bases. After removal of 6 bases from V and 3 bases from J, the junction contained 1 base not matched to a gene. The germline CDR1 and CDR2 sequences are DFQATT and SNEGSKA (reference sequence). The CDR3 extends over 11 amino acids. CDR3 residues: CSADREETQYF. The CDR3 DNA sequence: TGCAGTGCAGACAGGGAAGAGACCCAGTACTTC.

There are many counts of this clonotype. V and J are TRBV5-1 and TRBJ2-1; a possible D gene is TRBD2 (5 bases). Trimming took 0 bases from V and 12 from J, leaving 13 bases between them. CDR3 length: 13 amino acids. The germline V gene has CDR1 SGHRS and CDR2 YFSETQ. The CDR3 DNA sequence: TGCGCCAGCAGCTTGGCCGGTATGAGGGCGCAGTTCTTC. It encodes CASSLAGMRAQFF. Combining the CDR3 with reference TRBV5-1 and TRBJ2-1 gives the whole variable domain KAGVTQTPRYLIKTRGQQVTLSCSPISGHRSVSWYQQTPGQGLQFLFEYFSETQRNKGNFPGRFSGRQFSNSRSEMNVSTLELGDSALYLCASSLAGMRAQFFGPGTRLTVL.

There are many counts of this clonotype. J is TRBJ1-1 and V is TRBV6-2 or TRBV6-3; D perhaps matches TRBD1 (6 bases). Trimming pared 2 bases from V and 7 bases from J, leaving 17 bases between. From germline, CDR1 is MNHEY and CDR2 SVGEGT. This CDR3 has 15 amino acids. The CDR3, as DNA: TGTGCCAGCAGTTACGAGACAGGAGAATTCGGTGAAGCTTTCTTT. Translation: CASSYETGEFGEAFF.

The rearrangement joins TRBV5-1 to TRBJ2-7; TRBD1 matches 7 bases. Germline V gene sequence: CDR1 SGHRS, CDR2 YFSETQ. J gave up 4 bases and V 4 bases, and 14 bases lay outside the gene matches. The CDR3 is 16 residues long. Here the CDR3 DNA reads TGCGCCAGCAGCCCTGGCCCCCGACAGGGCACTTACGAGCAGTACTTC. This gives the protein CASSPGPRQGTYEQYF.

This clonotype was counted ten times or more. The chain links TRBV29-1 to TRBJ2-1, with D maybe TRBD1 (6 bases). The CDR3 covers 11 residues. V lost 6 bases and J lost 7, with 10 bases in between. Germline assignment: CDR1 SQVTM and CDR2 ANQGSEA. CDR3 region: CSVRQVNEQFF. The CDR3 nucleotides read TGCAGCGTCCGACAGGTGAATGAGCAGTTCTTC.